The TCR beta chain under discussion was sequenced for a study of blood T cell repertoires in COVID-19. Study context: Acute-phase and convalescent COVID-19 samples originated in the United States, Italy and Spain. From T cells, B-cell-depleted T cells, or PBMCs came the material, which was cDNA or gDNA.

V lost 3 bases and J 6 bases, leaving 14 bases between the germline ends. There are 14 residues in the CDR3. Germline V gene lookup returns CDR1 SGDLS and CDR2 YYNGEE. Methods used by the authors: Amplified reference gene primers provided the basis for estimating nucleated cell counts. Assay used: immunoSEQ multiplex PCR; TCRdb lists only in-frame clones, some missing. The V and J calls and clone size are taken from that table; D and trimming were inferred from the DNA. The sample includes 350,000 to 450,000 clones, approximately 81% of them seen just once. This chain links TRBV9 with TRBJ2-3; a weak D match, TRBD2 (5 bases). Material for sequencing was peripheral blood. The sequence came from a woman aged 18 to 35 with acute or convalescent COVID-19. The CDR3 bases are TGTGCCAGCAGCGCGGGGAACTACCCCGATACGCAGTATTTT. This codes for CASSAGNYPDTQYF.